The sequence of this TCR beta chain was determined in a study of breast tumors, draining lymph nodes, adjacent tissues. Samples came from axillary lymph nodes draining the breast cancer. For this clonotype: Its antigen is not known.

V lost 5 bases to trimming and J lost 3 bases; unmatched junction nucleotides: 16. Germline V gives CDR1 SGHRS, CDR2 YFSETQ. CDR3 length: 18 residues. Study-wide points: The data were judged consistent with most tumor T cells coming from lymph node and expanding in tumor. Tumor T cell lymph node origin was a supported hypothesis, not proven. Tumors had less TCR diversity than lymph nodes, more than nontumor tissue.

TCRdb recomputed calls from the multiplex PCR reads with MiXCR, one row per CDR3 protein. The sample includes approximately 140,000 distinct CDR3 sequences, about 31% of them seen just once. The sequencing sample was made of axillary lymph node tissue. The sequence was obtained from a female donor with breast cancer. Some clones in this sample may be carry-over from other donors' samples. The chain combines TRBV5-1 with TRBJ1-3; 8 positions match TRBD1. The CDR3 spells CASSPVLGQGTDGNTIYF. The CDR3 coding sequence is TGCGCCAGCAGTCCAGTGCTCGGACAGGGCACCGATGGAAACACCATATATTTT. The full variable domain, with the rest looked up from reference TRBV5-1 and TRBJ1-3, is KAGVTQTPRYLIKTRGQQVTLSCSPISGHRSVSWYQQTPGQGLQFLFEYFSETQRNKGNFPGRFSGRQFSNSRSEMNVSTLELGDSALYLCASSPVLGQGTDGNTIYFGEGSWLTVV.